This T cell receptor beta chain originates from a study of T cells after yellow fever vaccination. As TCR cDNA was made by 5'RACE template switching, a universal primer site and UMIs were added. One entry per CDR3 protein results from TCRdb running MiXCR on the 5' RACE reads. The sample records 500,000 to 650,000 distinct CDR3 sequences, approximately 13% being singletons. This CDR3 has 14 residues. Germline-derived CDR1 and CDR2 are MNHNS and SASEGT. V was trimmed by 7 bases and J by 2 bases, leaving 13 bases between them. Sequences were derived from PBMCs, sampled on the day of the yellow fever booster vaccination. J is TRBJ2-3 and V is TRBV6-1; D remains unclear. The origin of this receptor is a man aged 25 to 40 who received the YFV17D yellow fever vaccine. The CDR3 loop is CASTPGPATDTQYF. For the CDR3, the DNA is TGTGCCAGCACTCCTGGGCCCGCCACAGATACGCAGTATTTT.